Listed below are T cell receptor beta chains from one sample, sequenced in a study of T-cell reconstitution after alpha-beta-depleted transplantation in children. TCRdb re-derived calls from the PCR reads in MiXCR, one entry per CDR3 protein. The sample shows 200,000 to 250,000 distinct CDR3 sequences, around 25% of them seen only once. The starting material was PBMCs, mostly from graft donor cells, obtained 360 days after TCRalphabeta/CD19-depleted stem cell transplant. The receptors were sampled from a female patient between 2 and 15 years old who had a stem cell transplant for congenital amegakaryocytic thrombocytopenia, so the T cells may come from the graft donor. Both conserved end residues are part of each CDR3. D genes are given only for firm matches.

>19|TRBV10-2|-|TRBJ2-5
CASSESLERVMSSQETQYF
>16|TRBV9|TRBD2|TRBJ2-7
CASSENSGGVPHEQYF
>14|TRBV12-3/TRBV12-4|TRBD2|TRBJ2-1
CASSAGVAYNEQFF
>14|TRBV18|TRBD2|TRBJ2-7
CASRTSGTSYEQYF
>14|TRBV20-1|TRBD2|TRBJ2-3
CSATLAENTDTQYF
>16|TRBV7-6|TRBD1|TRBJ2-7
CASSLKVAGGVYEQYF
>15|TRBV5-1|TRBD1|TRBJ2-3
CASSLDGQGADTQYF
>15|TRBV12-3/TRBV12-4|TRBD1|TRBJ2-7
CASSPRTGGIYEQYF
>13|TRBV12-3/TRBV12-4|-|TRBJ2-5
CASSFGSQETQYF
>15|TRBV5-1|-|TRBJ2-3
CASSLVRASTDTQYF
>20|TRBV29-1|TRBD2|TRBJ2-3
CSVVPFTPGLAVTSTDTQYF
>13|TRBV5-5|-|TRBJ2-5
CASSNIGFETQYF
>14|TRBV6-1|-|TRBJ2-6
CASSELSGANVLTF
>13|TRBV25-1|-|TRBJ2-7
CASSELRRSEQYF
>16|TRBV5-1|-|TRBJ2-1
CASSLERRLENNEQFF
>17|TRBV6-1|TRBD1|TRBJ2-2
CASSQRQGRPNTGELFF
>15|TRBV20-1|TRBD2|TRBJ2-1
CSAREGGRVYNEQFF
>13|TRBV6-1|-|TRBJ1-5
CASSRTFNQPQHF
>13|TRBV29-1|TRBD2|TRBJ2-7
CSATTSGDYERYF
>16|TRBV6-5|-|TRBJ2-2
CASSSTGTQDTGELFF
>14|TRBV5-1|-|TRBJ1-2
CASSSPPANYGYTF
>13|TRBV20-1|-|TRBJ1-5
CSARSYRAEPQHF
>15|TRBV20-1|-|TRBJ2-2
CSASTGGGDTGELFF
>19|TRBV6-2/TRBV6-3|-|TRBJ2-6
CASSYFGNRPLSGANVLTF
>14|TRBV10-3|TRBD1|TRBJ1-4
CAIGSGQVNEKLFF
>17|TRBV12-3/TRBV12-4|TRBD2|TRBJ2-3
CASSSGLAGAGTDTQYF
>20|TRBV20-1|-|TRBJ2-5
CSASSIRGQGILAGRETQYF
>15|TRBV19|-|TRBJ2-6
CASSIFISGANVLTF
>14|TRBV28|TRBD1|TRBJ1-2
CASTTQGASYGYTF
>15|TRBV28|TRBD1|TRBJ2-3
CASSPGTGDTDTQYF
>17|TRBV24-1|TRBD1|TRBJ2-6
CATPDRGPCSGANVLTF
>15|TRBV9|-|TRBJ2-1
CASSDFSGFGNEQFF
>17|TRBV7-9|TRBD1|TRBJ2-6
CASSPGQGTSGANVLTF
>12|TRBV6-1|-|TRBJ2-7
CASSGFPYEQYF
>14|TRBV19|TRBD1|TRBJ2-4
CASSITTGGNIQYF
>16|TRBV12-3/TRBV12-4|TRBD2|TRBJ2-3
CASSETSGGPTDTQYF
>13|TRBV20-1|-|TRBJ2-3
CSAARWGADTQYF
>13|TRBV12-3/TRBV12-4|-|TRBJ2-2
CASSPLRTGELFF
>13|TRBV9|-|TRBJ2-2
CASMGWDTGELFF
>16|TRBV6-2/TRBV6-3|TRBD2|TRBJ2-7
CASSRRLAGGAYEQYF
>15|TRBV12-3/TRBV12-4|-|TRBJ2-5
CASSFWPPKPETQYF
>15|TRBV10-3|-|TRBJ2-3
CAISESRNRGDTQYF
>14|TRBV28|TRBD1|TRBJ2-7
CASSEHRGPYEQYF
>14|TRBV4-1|-|TRBJ1-2
CASSQVRGDYGYTF
>15|TRBV12-3/TRBV12-4|-|TRBJ1-2
CASTFGSVRGHGYTF
>14|TRBV2|TRBD2|TRBJ2-2
CASRVGGSTGELFF
>15|TRBV20-1|TRBD2|TRBJ2-1
CSARTSGGAPNEQFF
>14|TRBV28|-|TRBJ2-5
CASSNGGQPETQYF
>15|TRBV10-3|-|TRBJ1-2
CAISDSVAPNYGYTF
>15|TRBV20-1|-|TRBJ2-5
CSARDPAGWEETQYF
>16|TRBV4-2|-|TRBJ2-7
CASSQDLQAFWSEQYF
>15|TRBV11-2|TRBD1|TRBJ1-5
CASSSSGQGFQPQHF
>13|TRBV5-5|-|TRBJ2-7
CASSLLTTDEQYF
>16|TRBV7-2|-|TRBJ2-7
CASSRHPPGQLGEQYF
>10|TRBV12-3/TRBV12-4|-|TRBJ1-1
CASSLGEAFF
>14|TRBV12-3/TRBV12-4|-|TRBJ1-1
CATQTDALNTEAFF
>15|TRBV12-3/TRBV12-4|TRBD2|TRBJ2-3
CASHSGGQSTDTQYF
>15|TRBV20-1|TRBD1|TRBJ2-7
CSALEIRTGNYEQYF
>15|TRBV10-3|TRBD1|TRBJ2-2
CASRTGGYGTGELFF
>15|TRBV28|TRBD1|TRBJ2-7
CASRETGAFTYEQYF